This T cell receptor beta chain was retrieved from a study of T-cell memory formation after mild COVID-19. The V segment lost 4 bases and the J segment 4 bases; nucleotides outside the gene matches: 3. The CDR3 length is 14 residues. Germline CDR1 is SGHTA and CDR2 is FQGNSA. This clonotype has at least ten counts. MiXCR, run by TCRdb on the 5' RACE reads, gives a single entry per CDR3 protein. The sample lists about 200,000 distinct CDR3 sequences, 9.5% occurring once. The specimen was PBMCs or a T cell subset sorted from them (not recorded which). The V and J genes are TRBV7-2 and TRBJ2-5; 10 bases are shared with TRBD2. The TCR comes from a man aged 18 to 30 who had mild COVID-19 (a few samples of this study predate the infection). Cell type and time point are not known. In nucleotides, the CDR3 is TGTGCCAGCAGCTCGGGACTAGCGTTAGAGACCCAGTACTTC. Its protein is CASSSGLALETQYF.